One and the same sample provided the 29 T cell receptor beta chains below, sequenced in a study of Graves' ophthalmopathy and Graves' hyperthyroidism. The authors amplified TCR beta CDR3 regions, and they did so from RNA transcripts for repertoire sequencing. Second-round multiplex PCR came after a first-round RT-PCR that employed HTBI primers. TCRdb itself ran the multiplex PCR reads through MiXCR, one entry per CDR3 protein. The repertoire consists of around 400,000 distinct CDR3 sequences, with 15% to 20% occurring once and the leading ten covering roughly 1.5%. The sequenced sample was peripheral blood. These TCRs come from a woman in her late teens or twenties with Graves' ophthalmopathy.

CDR3 region: CASSQEGTGLSGANVLTF. The DNA for the CDR3 is TGTGCCAGCAGCCAAGAAGGGACAGGACTCTCTGGGGCCAACGTCCTGACTTTC. The rearrangement uses TRBV4-2 and TRBJ2-6; 8 nucleotides align to TRBD1. Germline V lookup: CDR1 LGHNA, CDR2 YNFKEQ. V was clipped by 0 bases and J by 0 bases; unmatched bases: 4. The CDR3 covers 18 residues.

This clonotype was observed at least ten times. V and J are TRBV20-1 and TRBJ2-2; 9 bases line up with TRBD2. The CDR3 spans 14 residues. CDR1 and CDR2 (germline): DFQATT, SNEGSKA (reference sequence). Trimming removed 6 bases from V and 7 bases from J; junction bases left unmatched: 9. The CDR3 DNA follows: TGCAGTGCCCTAGCGGGGAGTCGGGGCGGGGAGCTGTTTTTT. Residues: CSALAGSRGGELFF.

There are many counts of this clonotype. The CDR3 DNA follows: TGTGCCAGCAGTCATAGTTCCTACGAGCAGTACTTC. This encodes CASSHSSYEQYF. The rearrangement links TRBV6-2 or TRBV6-3 to TRBJ2-7; D gene unclear. This CDR3 contains 12 residues. The V end lost 5 bases, the J end lost 1 base, and 6 bases lay between the germline ends. Germline V gene sequence: CDR1 MNHEY, CDR2 SVGEGT.

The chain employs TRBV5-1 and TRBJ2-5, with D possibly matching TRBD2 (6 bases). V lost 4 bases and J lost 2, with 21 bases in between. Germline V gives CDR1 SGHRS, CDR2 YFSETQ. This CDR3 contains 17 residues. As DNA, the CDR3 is TGCGCCAGCAGCACAAGGCCCGGGGGAAGAGGACAAGAGACCCAGTACTTC. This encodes CASSTRPGGRGQETQYF.

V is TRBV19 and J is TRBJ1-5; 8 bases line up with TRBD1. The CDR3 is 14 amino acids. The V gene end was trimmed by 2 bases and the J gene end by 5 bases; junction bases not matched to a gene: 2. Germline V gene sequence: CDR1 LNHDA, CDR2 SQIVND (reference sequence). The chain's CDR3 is CASSIRDRHQPQHF. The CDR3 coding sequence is TGTGCCAGTAGTATACGGGACAGGCATCAGCCCCAGCATTTT.

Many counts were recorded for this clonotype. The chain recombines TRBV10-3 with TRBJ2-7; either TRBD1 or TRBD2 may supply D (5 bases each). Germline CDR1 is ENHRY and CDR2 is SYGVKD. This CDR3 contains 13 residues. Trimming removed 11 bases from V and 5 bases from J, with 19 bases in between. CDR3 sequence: CAVRGRSNDEQYF. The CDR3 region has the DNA TGTGCCGTCCGGGGCAGGTCTAACGACGAGCAGTACTTC.

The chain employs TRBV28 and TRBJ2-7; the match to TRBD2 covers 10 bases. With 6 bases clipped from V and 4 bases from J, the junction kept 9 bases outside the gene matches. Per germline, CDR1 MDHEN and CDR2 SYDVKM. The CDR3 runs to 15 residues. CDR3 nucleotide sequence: TGTGCCAGCAGGCCCGGACTAGCGGTACCTTACGAGCAGTACTTC. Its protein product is CASRPGLAVPYEQYF.

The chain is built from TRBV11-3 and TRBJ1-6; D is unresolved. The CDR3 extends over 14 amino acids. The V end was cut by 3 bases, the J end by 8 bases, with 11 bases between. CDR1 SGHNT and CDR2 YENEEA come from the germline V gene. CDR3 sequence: CASSLSRRDSPLHF. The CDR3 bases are TGTGCCAGCAGCTTGTCCCGTAGGGATTCACCCCTCCACTTT.

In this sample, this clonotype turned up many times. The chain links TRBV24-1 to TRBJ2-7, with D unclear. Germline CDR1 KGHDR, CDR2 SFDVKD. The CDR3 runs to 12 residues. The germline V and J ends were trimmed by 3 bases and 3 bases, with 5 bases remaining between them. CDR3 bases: TGTGCCACCAGTGATGACAACTACGAGCAGTACTTC. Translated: CATSDDNYEQYF.

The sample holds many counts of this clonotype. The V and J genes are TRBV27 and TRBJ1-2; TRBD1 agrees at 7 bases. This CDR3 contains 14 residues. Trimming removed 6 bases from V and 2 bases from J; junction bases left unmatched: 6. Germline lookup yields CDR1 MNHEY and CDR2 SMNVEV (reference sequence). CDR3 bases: TGTGCCAGCAGAGCTTCAGGGGGGAACTATGGCTACACCTTC. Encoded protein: CASRASGGNYGYTF.

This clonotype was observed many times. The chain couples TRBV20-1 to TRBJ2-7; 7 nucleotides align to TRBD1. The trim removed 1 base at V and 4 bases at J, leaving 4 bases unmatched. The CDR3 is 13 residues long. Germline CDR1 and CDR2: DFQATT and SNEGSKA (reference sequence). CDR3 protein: CSARGTGGYEQYF. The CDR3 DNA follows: TGCAGTGCTAGAGGGACAGGAGGATACGAGCAGTACTTC.

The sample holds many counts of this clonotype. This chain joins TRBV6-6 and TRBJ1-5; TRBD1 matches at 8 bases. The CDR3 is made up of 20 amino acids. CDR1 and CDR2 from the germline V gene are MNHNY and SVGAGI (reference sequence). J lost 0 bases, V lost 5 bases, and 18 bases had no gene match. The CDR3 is CASSRGQGGPVGYSNQPQHF. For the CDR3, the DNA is TGTGCCAGCAGTCGCGGACAGGGTGGTCCTGTGGGATATAGCAATCAGCCCCAGCATTTT.

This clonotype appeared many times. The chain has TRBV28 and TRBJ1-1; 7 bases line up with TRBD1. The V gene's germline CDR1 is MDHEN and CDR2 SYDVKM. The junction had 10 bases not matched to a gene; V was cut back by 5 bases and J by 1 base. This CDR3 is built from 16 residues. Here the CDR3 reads CASSPRGGGSNTEAFF. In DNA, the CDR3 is TGTGCCAGCAGTCCCAGGGGGGGCGGATCGAACACTGAAGCTTTCTTT. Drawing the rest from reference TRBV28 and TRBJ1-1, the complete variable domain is DVKVTQSSRYLVKRTGEKVFLECVQDMDHENMFWYRQDPGLGLRLIYFSYDVKMKEKGDIPEGYSVSREKKERFSLILESASTNQTSMYLCASSPRGGGSNTEAFFGQGTRLTVV.

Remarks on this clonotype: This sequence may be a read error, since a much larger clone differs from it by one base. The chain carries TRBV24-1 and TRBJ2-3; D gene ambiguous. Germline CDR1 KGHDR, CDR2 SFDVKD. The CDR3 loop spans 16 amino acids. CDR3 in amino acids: CDTSDLLFGGTDTQYF. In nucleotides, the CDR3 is TGTGACACCAGTGATTTGCTGTTTGGGGGCACAGATACGCAGTATTTT.

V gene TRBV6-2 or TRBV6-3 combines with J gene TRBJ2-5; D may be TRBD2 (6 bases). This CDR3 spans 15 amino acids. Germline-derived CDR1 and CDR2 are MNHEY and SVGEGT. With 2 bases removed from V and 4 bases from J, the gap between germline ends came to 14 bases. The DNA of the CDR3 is TGTGCCAGCAGTTACGGAGAGGGAGGACGAGAGACCCAGTACTTC. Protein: CASSYGEGGRETQYF.

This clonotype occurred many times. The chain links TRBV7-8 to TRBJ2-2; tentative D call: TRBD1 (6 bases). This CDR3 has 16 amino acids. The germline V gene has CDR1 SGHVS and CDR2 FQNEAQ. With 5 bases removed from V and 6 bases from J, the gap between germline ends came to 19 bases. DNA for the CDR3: TGTGCCAGCAGCCTAGAACGACAGGAGCTCGCCGGGGAGCTGTTTTTT. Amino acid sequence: CASSLERQELAGELFF.

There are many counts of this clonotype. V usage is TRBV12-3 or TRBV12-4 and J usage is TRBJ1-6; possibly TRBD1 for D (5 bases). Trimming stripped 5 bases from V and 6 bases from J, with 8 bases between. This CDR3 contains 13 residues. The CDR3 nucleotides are TGTGCCAGCAGTCCCGACAGTAATTCACCCCTCCACTTT. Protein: CASSPDSNSPLHF.

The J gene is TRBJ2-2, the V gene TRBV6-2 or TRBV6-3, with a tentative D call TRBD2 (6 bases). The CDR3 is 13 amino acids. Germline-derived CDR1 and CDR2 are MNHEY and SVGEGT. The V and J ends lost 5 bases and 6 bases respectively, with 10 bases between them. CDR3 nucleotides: TGTGCCAGCAGTCAGACTAGACCCGGGGAGCTGTTTTTT. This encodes CASSQTRPGELFF.

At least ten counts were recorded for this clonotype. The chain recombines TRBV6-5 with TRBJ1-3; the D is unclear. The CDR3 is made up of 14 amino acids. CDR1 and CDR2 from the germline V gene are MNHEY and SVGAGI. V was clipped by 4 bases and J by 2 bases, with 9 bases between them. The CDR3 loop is CASSSVRAGNTIYF. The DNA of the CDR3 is TGTGCCAGCAGTTCAGTCCGGGCTGGAAACACCATATATTTT.

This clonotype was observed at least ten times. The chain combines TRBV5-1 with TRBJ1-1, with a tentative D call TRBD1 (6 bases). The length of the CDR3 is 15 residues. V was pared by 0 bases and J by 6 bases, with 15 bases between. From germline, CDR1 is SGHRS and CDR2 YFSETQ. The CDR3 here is CASSLVMSTGPEAFF. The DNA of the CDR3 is TGCGCCAGCAGCTTGGTTATGTCGACAGGTCCTGAAGCTTTCTTT.

The CDR3 region is CASSRQVAYTF. CDR3 DNA sequence: TGTGCCAGCAGCAGACAGGTCGCCTACACCTTC. The genes are TRBV28 and TRBJ1-2, with D maybe TRBD1 (6 bases). Per the germline V gene, CDR1 is MDHEN and CDR2 is SYDVKM. The ends were cut back, 6 bases at V and 10 bases at J, with 12 bases in the middle. The CDR3 spans 11 residues.

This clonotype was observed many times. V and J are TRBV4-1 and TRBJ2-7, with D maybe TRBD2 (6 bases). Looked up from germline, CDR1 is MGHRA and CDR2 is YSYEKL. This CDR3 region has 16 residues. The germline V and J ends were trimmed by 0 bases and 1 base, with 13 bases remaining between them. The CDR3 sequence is CASSQDLEDYSYEQYF. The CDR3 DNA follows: TGCGCCAGCAGCCAAGATCTGGAGGACTATTCCTACGAGCAGTACTTC.

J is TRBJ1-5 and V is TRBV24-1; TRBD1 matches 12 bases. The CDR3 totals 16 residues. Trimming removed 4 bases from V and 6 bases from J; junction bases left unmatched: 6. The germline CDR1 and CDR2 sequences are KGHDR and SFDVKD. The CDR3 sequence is CATSDSGTGGFQPQHF. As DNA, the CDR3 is TGTGCCACCAGTGACTCCGGGACAGGGGGCTTTCAGCCCCAGCATTTT.

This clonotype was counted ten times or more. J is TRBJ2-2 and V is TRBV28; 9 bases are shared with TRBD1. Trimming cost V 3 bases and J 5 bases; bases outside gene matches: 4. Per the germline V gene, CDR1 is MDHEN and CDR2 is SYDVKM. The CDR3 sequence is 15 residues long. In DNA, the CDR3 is TGTGCCAGCAGTTTCACAGGGGGCTGGACCGGGGAGCTGTTTTTT. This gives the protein CASSFTGGWTGELFF.

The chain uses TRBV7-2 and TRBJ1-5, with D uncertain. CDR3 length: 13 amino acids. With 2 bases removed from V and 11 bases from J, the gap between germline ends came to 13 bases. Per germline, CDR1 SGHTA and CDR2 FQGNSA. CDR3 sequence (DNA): TGTGCCAGCAGCTTAAATCTTTATGCGACCCAGCATTTT. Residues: CASSLNLYATQHF.

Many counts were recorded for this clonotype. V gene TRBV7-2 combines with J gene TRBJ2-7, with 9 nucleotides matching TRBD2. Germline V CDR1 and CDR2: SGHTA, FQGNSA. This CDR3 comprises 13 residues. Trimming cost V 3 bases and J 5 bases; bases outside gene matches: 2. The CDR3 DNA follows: TGTGCCAGCAGCTTCGGCGGGAGGGACGAGCAGTACTTC. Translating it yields CASSFGGRDEQYF.

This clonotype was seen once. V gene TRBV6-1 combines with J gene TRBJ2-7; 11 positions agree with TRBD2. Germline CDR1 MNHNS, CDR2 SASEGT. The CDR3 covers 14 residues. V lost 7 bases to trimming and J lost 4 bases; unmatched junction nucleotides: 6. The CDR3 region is CASTRLAGQYEQYF. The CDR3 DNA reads TGTGCCAGCACTAGACTAGCGGGACAGTACGAGCAGTACTTC.

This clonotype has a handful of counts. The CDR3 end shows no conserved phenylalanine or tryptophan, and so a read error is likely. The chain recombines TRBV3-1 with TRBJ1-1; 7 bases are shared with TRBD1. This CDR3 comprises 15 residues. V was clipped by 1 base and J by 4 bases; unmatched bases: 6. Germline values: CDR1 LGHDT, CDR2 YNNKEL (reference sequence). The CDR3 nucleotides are TGTGCCAGCAGCCAAGCGAAGGGGGCAGGCACTGAAGCTTTCCTT. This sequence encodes CASSQAKGAGTEAFL.

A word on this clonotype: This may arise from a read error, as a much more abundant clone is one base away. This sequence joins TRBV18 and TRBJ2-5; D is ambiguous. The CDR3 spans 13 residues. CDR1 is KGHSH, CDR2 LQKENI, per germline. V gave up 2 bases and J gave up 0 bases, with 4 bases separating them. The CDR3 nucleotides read TGTGCCAGCTCACCATCGTACCAAGAGACCCAGTACTTC. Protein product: CASSPSYQETQYF.